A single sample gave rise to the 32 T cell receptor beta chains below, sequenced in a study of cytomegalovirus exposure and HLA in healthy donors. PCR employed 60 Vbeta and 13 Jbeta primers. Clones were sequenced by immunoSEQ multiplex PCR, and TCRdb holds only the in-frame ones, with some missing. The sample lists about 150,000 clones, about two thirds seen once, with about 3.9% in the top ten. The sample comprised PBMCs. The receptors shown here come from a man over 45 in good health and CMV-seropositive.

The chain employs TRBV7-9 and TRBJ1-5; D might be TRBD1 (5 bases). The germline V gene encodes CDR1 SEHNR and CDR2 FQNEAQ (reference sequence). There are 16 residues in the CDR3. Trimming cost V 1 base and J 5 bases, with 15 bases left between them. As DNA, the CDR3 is TGTGCCAGCAGCTTAGTCACGGGGGGGGAGGATCAGCCCCAGCATTTT. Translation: CASSLVTGGEDQPQHF.

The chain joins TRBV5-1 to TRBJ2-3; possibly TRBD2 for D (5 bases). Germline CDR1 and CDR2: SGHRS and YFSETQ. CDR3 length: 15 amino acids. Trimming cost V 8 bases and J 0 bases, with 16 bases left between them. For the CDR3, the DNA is TGCGCCAGTAACCGACTACCCGCTAGCACAGATACGCAGTATTTT. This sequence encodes CASNRLPASTDTQYF.

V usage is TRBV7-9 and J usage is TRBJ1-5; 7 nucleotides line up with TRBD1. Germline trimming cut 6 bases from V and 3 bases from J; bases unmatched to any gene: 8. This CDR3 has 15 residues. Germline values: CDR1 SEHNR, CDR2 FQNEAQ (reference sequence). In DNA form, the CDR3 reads TGTGCCAGCAGTTTTACAGGGGAGCCCAATCAGCCCCAGCATTTT. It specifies CASSFTGEPNQPQHF.

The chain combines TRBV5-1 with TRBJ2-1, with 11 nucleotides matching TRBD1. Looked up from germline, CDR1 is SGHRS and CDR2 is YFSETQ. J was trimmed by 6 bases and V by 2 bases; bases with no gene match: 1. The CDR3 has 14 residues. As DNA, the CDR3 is TGCGCCAGCAGCTTCGGGACAGGGGGCAATGAGCAGTTCTTC. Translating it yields CASSFGTGGNEQFF.

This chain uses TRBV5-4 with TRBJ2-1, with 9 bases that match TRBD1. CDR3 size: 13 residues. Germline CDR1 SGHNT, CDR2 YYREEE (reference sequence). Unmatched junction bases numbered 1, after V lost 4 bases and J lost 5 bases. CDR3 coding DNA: TGTGCCAGCAGCAGACAGGGGGACAATGAGCAGTTCTTC. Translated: CASSRQGDNEQFF.

The CDR3 spells CASTPETGPNTEAFF. As DNA, the CDR3 is TGTGCCAGCACCCCTGAGACAGGACCGAACACTGAAGCTTTCTTT. The V call is TRBV28, the J call TRBJ1-1, with D possibly TRBD1 on 6 matching bases. The CDR3 runs 15 residues. The V gene's germline CDR1 is MDHEN and CDR2 SYDVKM. The V end lost 7 bases, the J end lost 1 base, and 16 bases lay between the germline ends. The full variable domain, its missing parts supplied by reference TRBV28 and TRBJ1-1, is DVKVTQSSRYLVKRTGEKVFLECVQDMDHENMFWYRQDPGLGLRLIYFSYDVKMKEKGDIPEGYSVSREKKERFSLILESASTNQTSMYLCASTPETGPNTEAFFGQGTRLTVV.

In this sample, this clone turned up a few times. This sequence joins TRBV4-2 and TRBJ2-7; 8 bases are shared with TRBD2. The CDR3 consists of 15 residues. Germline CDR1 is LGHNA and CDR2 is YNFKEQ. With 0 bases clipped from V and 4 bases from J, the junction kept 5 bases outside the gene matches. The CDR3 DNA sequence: TGTGCCAGCAGCCAAGAGGATAGCGGGGTTTACGAGCAGTACTTC. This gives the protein CASSQEDSGVYEQYF.

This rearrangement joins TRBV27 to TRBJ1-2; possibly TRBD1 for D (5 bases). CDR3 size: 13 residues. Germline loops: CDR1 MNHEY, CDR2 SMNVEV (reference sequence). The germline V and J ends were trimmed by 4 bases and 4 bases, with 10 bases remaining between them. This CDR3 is CASSSRGGYGYTF. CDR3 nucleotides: TGTGCCAGCAGTTCGCGGGGCGGCTATGGCTACACCTTC.

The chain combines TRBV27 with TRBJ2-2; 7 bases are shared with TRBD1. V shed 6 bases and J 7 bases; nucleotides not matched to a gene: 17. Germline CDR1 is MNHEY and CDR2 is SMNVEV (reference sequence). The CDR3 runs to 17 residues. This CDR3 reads CASRLLAAYRGGGELFF. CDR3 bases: TGTGCCAGCAGACTACTTGCGGCCTACAGGGGCGGCGGGGAGCTGTTTTTT.

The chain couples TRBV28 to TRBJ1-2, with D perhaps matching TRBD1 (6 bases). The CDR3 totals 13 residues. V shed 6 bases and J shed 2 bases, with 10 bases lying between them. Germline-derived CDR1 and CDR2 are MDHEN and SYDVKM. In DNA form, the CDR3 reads TGTGCCAGCAGGCCTCAGGGGAACTATGGCTACACCTTC. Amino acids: CASRPQGNYGYTF.

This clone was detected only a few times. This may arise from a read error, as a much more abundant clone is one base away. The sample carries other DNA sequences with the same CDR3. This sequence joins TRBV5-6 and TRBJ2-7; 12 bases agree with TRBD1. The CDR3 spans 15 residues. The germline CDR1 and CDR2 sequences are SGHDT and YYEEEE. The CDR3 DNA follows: TGCGCCAGCAGCCCAGCCGGGACAGGGGGCCGGGAGCAGTACTTC. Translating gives CASSPAGTGGREQYF.

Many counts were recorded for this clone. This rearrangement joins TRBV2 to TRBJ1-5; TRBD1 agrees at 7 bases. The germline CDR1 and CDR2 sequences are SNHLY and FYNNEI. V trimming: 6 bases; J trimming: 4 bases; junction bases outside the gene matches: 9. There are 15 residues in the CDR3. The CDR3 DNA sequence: TGTGCCAGCAGGGCGACAGGGTTGTTAAATCAGCCCCAGCATTTT. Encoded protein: CASRATGLLNQPQHF. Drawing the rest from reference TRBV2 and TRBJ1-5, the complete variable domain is EPEVTQTPSHQVTQMGQEVILRCVPISNHLYFYWYRQILGQKVEFLVSFYNNEISEKSEIFDDQFSVERPDGSNFTLKIRSTKLEDSAMYFCASRATGLLNQPQHFGDGTRLSIL.

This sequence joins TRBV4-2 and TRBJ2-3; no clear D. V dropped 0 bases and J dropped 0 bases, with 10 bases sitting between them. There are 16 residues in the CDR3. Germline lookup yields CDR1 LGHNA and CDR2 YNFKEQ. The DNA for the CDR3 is TGTGCCAGCAGCCAAGAGGCAGTCTCTAGCACAGATACGCAGTATTTT. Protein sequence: CASSQEAVSSTDTQYF.

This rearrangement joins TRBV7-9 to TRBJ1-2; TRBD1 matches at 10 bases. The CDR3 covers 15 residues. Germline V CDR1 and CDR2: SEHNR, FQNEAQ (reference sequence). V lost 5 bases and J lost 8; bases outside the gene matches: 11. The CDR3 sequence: CASSAGQGIMGGYTF. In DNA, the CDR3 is TGTGCCAGCAGCGCGGGACAGGGGATTATGGGGGGCTACACCTTC.

For the CDR3, the DNA is TGTGCCAGCAGCTCAGGAACCGCTTTGGGGACCCAGTACTTC. Translating gives CASSSGTALGTQYF. The chain carries TRBV11-3 and TRBJ2-5, with D uncertain. V was pared by 4 bases and J by 7 bases, with 16 bases between. Per germline, CDR1 SGHNT and CDR2 YENEEA. The CDR3 extends over 14 amino acids.

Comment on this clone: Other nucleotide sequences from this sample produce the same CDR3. The CDR3 region has the DNA TGCGCCAGCAGCTTGGGAGGTTCTGGGGCCAACGTCCTGACTTTC. It yields the protein CASSLGGSGANVLTF. The V and J genes are TRBV5-1 and TRBJ2-6; D remains ambiguous. Trimming shortened V by 0 bases and J by 1 base, and 5 bases separated the two germline ends. The CDR3 spans 15 residues. Germline CDR1 and CDR2: SGHRS and YFSETQ.

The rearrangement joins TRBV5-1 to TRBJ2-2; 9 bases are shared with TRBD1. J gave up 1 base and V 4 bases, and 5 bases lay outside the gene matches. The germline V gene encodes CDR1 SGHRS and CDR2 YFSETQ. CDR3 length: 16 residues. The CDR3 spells CASSLRDRVNTGELFF. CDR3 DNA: TGCGCCAGCAGCCTCCGGGACAGGGTGAACACCGGGGAGCTGTTTTTT.

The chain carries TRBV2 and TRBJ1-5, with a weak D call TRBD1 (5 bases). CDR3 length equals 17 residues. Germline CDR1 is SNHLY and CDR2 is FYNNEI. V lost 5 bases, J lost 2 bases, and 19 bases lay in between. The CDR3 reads CASSPYRLGAGNQPQHF. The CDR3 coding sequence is TGTGCCAGCAGTCCCTACAGGTTAGGAGCTGGCAATCAGCCCCAGCATTTT.

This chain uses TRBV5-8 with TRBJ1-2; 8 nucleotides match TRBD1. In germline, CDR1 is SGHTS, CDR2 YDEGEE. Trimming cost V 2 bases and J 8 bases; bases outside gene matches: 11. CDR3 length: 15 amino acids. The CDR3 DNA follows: TGTGCCAGCAGCTTACTACAGGGGGGGATGGAAGGCTACACCTTC. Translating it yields CASSLLQGGMEGYTF.

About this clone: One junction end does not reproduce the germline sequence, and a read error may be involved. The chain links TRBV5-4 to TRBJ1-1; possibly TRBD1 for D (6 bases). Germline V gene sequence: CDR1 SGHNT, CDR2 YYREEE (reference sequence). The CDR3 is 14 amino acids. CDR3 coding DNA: TGTGCCAGCAGCCTCGGACAGCCGAACACTGAAGCTTCCTTT. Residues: CASSLGQPNTEASF.

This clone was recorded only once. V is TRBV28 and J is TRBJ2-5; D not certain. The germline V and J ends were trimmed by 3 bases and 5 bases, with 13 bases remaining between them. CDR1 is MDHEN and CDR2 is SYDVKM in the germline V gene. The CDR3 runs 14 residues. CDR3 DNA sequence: TGTGCCAGCAGTTTGGAGTTCCCTAGGGAGACCCAGTACTTC. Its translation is CASSLEFPRETQYF.

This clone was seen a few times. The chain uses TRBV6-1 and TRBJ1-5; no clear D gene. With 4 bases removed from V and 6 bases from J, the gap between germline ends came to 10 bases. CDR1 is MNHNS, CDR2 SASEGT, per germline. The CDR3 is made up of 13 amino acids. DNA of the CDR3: TGTGCCAGCAGTGGTGAGGGCTTTCAGCCCCAGCATTTT. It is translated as CASSGEGFQPQHF.

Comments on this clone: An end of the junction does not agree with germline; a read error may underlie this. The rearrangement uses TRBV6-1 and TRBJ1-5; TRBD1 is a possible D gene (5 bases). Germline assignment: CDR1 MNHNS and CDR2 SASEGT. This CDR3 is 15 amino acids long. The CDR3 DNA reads TGTGCCAGCAGGGTGACAGACGTTAGCTATCAGCCCCAGCATTTT. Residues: CASRVTDVSYQPQHF.

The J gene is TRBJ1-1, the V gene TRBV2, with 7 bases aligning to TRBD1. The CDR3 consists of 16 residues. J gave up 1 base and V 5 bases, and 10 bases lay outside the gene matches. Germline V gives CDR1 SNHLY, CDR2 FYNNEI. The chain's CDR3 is CASSRTGALRNTEAFF. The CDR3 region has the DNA TGTGCCAGCAGTCGAACAGGGGCCCTTAGGAACACTGAAGCTTTCTTT.

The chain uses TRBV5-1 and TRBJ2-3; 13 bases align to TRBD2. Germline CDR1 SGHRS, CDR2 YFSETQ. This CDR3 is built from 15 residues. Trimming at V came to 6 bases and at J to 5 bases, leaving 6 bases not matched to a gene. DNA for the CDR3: TGCGCCAGCAAGACTAGCGGGAGGACGGTAGATACGCAGTATTTT. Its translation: CASKTSGRTVDTQYF.

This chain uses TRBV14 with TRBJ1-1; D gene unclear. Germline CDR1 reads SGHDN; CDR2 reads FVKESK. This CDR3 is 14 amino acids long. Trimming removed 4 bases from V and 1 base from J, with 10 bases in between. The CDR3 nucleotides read TGTGCCAGCAGCCTCTGGAGGGAGAACACTGAAGCTTTCTTT. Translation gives CASSLWRENTEAFF.

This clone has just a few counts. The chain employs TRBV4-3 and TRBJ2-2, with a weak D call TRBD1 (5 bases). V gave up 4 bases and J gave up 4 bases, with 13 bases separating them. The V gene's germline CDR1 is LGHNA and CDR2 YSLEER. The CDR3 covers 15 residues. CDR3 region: CASSLFNGATGELFF. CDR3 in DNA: TGCGCCAGCAGCCTCTTTAATGGGGCCACCGGGGAGCTGTTTTTT.

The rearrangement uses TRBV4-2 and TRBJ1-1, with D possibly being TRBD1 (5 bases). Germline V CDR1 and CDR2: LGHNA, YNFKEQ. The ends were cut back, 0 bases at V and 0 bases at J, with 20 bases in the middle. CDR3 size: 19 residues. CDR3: CASSQERGRETGMNTEAFF. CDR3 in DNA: TGTGCCAGCAGCCAAGAAAGGGGCCGGGAGACGGGGATGAACACTGAAGCTTTCTTT.

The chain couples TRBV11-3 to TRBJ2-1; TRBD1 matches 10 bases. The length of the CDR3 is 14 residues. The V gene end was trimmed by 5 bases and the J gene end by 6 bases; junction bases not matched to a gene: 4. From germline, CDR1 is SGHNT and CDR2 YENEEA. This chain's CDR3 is CASSLGQGVNEQFF. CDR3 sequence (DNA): TGTGCCAGCAGCCTCGGACAGGGGGTCAATGAGCAGTTCTTC.

Written as DNA, the CDR3 is TGTGCCAGCAGGGACAGGGGCGTCGGCAATCAGCCCCAGCATTTT. It specifies CASRDRGVGNQPQHF. The chain has TRBV6-1 and TRBJ1-5, with 9 bases fitting TRBD1. Germline V gene sequence: CDR1 MNHNS, CDR2 SASEGT. The CDR3 is 15 amino acids. J gave up 2 bases and V 6 bases, and 5 bases lay outside the gene matches.

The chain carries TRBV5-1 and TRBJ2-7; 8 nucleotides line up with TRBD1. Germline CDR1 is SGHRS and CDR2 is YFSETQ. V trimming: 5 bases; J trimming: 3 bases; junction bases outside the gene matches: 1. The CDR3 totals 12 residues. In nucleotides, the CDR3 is TGCGCCAGCAGTGACAGGGGCTACGAGCAGTACTTC. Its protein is CASSDRGYEQYF. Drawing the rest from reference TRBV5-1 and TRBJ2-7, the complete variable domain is KAGVTQTPRYLIKTRGQQVTLSCSPISGHRSVSWYQQTPGQGLQFLFEYFSETQRNKGNFPGRFSGRQFSNSRSEMNVSTLELGDSALYLCASSDRGYEQYFGPGTRLTVT.

The DNA of the CDR3 is TGTGCCACCCGGACTAGCGGGGGGGATACGCAGTATTTT. It yields the protein CATRTSGGDTQYF. The genes are TRBV19 and TRBJ2-3; 14 bases fit TRBD2. The trim removed 10 bases at V and 6 bases at J, leaving 3 bases unmatched. Germline assignment: CDR1 LNHDA and CDR2 SQIVND (reference sequence). The CDR3 has 13 amino acids.